A selection of T cell receptor beta chains follows, all from one sample in a study of blood T cell repertoires in COVID-19. Sequencing was performed with immunoSEQ multiplex PCR; in TCRdb, only in-frame clones are kept and a portion is missing. The sample lists tens of thousands of clones, around 90% occurring once. The material sequenced was peripheral blood. The receptors here all came from a human donor in a cohort sampled during active COVID-19. CDR3s include the opening cysteine and the closing phenylalanine or tryptophan. The D gene is left open where the match is weak. A row's size may be missing; if present it is once, few, many or a size class.

CDR3 DNA,CDR3 protein,clone size,J gene,V gene,D gene
TGTGCCAGCAGTGATCTAGGGCGCGGGGGAGCTTTCTTT,CASSDLGRGGAFF,-,TRBJ1-1,TRBV6-1,-
TGTGCCAGCAGCCCCGGGGGGGGTGCGGTCTCCTTC,CASSPGGGAVSF,-,TRBJ2-7,TRBV7-8,TRBD2
TGTGCCAGCAGTCTGACGACCAGGCCTTACGAGCAGTACTTC,CASSLTTRPYEQYF,-,TRBJ2-7,TRBV27,-
TGTGTCAGCAGTGAAGCCCAGCGGGGGGGCCCGACCGGGGAGCTGTTTTTT,CVSSEAQRGGPTGELFF,-,TRBJ2-2,TRBV6-1,TRBD2
TGTGCCAGCAGCGTGTCCGTACAAGAGACCCAGTACTTC,CASSVSVQETQYF,-,TRBJ2-5,TRBV9,-
TGTGCCAGCTCACCGACGATTAGCGGGGGGGCCGGTGAGCAGTTCTTC,CASSPTISGGAGEQFF,-,TRBJ2-1,TRBV18,TRBD2
TGTGCCAGCAGCGCCCCGGACAGGGTCTACGAGCAGTACTTC,CASSAPDRVYEQYF,-,TRBJ2-7,TRBV9,TRBD1
TGTGCCAGCACCGGGGAACCCCACTATGGCTACACCTTC,CASTGEPHYGYTF,-,TRBJ1-2,TRBV6-6,-
TGTGCCAGCAGTTATCTTTCCGGGATCCAAGAGACCCAGTACTTC,CASSYLSGIQETQYF,-,TRBJ2-5,TRBV6-2/TRBV6-3,-
TGTGCCAGCAGCCGGCGGGGGGCCAGCACAGATACGCAGTATTTT,CASSRRGASTDTQYF,-,TRBJ2-3,TRBV7-9,TRBD2
TGCAGCGTAAGACTAGCGGGAGTTGTCAGTGAGCAGTTCTTC,CSVRLAGVVSEQFF,-,TRBJ2-1,TRBV29-1,TRBD2
TGCGCCAGCAGGTCAGGGCCTAATTCACCCCTCCACTTT,CASRSGPNSPLHF,once,TRBJ1-6,TRBV5-1,-
TGTGCCAGCAGCCTGACTAGCGGGAGATCGTACTTC,CASSLTSGRSYF,once,TRBJ2-4,TRBV12-3/TRBV12-4,TRBD2
TGTGCCAGTAGTATAGGGCCTACAGGCGAAGCTTTCTTT,CASSIGPTGEAFF,-,TRBJ1-1,TRBV19,-
TGTGCCAGCAGGTCCAGCTCCGGGACTGGCAGGGCGGGAGGGCCGGTCGAGCAGTACTTC,CASRSSSGTGRAGGPVEQYF,-,TRBJ2-7,TRBV21-1,-
TGTGCCTGGAACAGACAGGGGGCCTCTACTGAAGCTTTCTTT,CAWNRQGASTEAFF,-,TRBJ1-1,TRBV30,TRBD1